The present T cell receptor beta chain was sequenced within a study of early T cells in non-severe SARS-CoV-2 infection. To note about this clonotype: The antigen remains unidentified.

Study-wide findings and caveats: Lookups in VDJdb leaned toward anti-spike CD8 responses and missed private and CD4 specificities.

TCRdb re-called the 5' RACE reads through MiXCR, storing one row per CDR3 protein. The table has roughly 28,000 distinct CDR3 sequences, roughly 5.4% seen once; the top ten hold roughly 2.7%. CDR1 and CDR2 (germline): SQVTM, ANQGSEA. The CDR3 consists of 12 residues. The receptor was isolated from an adult who was a healthcare worker with PCR-confirmed SARS-CoV-2 infection or an uninfected control (not recorded which). The chain employs TRBV29-1 and TRBJ2-3; TRBD1 matches 7 bases. The sequenced sample was whole blood. CDR3 region: CADRDGTDTQYF. The DNA for the CDR3 is TGCGCAGACAGGGACGGCACAGATACGCAGTATTTT.